The source of this TCR beta chain is a study of cytomegalovirus exposure and HLA in healthy donors. General study results and limits: Presence/absence analyses rested on an assumption that sequencing depth was roughly uniform across donors.

Notes on this clone: Its antigen remains unidentified.

Both 60 Vbeta primers and 13 Jbeta primers went into the PCR. Libraries were prepared by immunoSEQ multiplex PCR; TCRdb keeps only in-frame clonotypes and omits some of them. This table has about 100,000 clones, around three quarters appearing once. This CDR3 has 13 amino acids. Germline V gene lookup returns CDR1 MNHEY and CDR2 SMNVEV (reference sequence). V shed 6 bases and J shed 4 bases, with 9 bases lying between them. The chain links TRBV27 to TRBJ2-2; D not certain. Sequenced material: PBMCs. The source is a female donor in good health and CMV-seropositive. CDR3 region: CASRFSLTGELFF. The CDR3 DNA is TGTGCCAGCAGATTTTCCCTCACCGGGGAGCTGTTTTTT.